These T cell receptor beta chains were read from a single sample in a study of T cell changes during pregnancy in multiple sclerosis. Here immunoSEQ multiplex PCR was the method, and the copy in TCRdb shows in-frame clones only, minus some. Of under 25,000 clones listed, more than 70% are singletons. The sequencing used CD8+ T cells from peripheral blood mononuclear cells, collected before pregnancy. These receptors were obtained from a female donor with multiple sclerosis, enrolled in a pregnancy study. Both conserved end residues are part of each CDR3. The D gene is left open where the match is weak. Only part of the rows carry a size: once, few, many, or a class if the clone is expanded.

j_gene | v_gene | d_gene | abundance | CDR3aa | CDR3nt
TRBJ2-7 | TRBV7-2 | . | . | CASSFGTGCCGEQYF | TGTGCCAGCAGCTTCGGTACAGGGTGTTGTGGCGAGCAGTACTTC
TRBJ2-2 | TRBV4-1 | . | . | CASSQDERASPWVTGELFF | TGCGCCAGCAGCCAAGATGAAAGGGCTAGCCCTTGGGTCACCGGGGAGCTGTTTTTT
TRBJ2-1 | TRBV9 | . | . | CASSVDVRRRDNEQFF | TGTGCCAGCAGCGTAGATGTAAGGCGACGGGACAATGAGCAGTTCTTC
TRBJ2-7 | TRBV18 | . | . | CASSPPSGSPYEQYF | TGTGCCAGCTCACCACCGAGCGGGTCCCCCTACGAGCAGTACTTC
TRBJ2-7 | TRBV7-9 | . | . | CASSSDRGEQYF | TGTGCCAGCAGCTCCGACCGAGGCGAGCAGTACTTC
TRBJ2-1 | TRBV6-4 | TRBD2 | medium-sized | CASSAGTSGDNEQFF | TGTGCCAGCAGCGCCGGGACTAGCGGGGACAATGAGCAGTTCTTC
TRBJ1-1 | TRBV5-5 | . | few | CASSPGVTEAFF | TGTGCCAGCAGTCCAGGGGTGACTGAAGCTTTCTTT
TRBJ2-7 | TRBV2 | . | . | CANDAAAEPYEQYF | TGTGCCAACGATGCCGCGGCCGAGCCCTACGAGCAGTACTTC
TRBJ2-3 | TRBV7-8 | TRBD2 | . | CASSRPGLDTDTQYF | TGTGCCAGCAGCCGACCGGGACTAGACACAGATACGCAGTATTTT
TRBJ2-3 | TRBV18 | TRBD1 | . | CASSTDRGSVYTQYF | TGTGCCAGCTCGACAGACAGGGGATCGGTTTATACGCAGTATTTT
TRBJ2-6 | TRBV6-4 | . | once | CASSDDTGANVLTF | TGTGCCAGCAGTGACGACACTGGGGCCAACGTCCTGACTTTC
TRBJ2-3 | TRBV9 | TRBD2 | . | CASSVGLAVTDTQYF | TGTGCCAGCAGCGTAGGACTAGCGGTCACAGATACGCAGTATTTT
TRBJ2-7 | TRBV4-1 | TRBD1 | . | CASSQEDRDYEQYF | TGCGCCAGCAGCCAGGAGGACAGGGACTACGAGCAGTACTTC
TRBJ1-3 | TRBV12-2 | . | . | CASRSGEIQAISGNTIYF | TGTGCAAGTCGCTCGGGAGAAATACAGGCGATCTCTGGAAACACCATATATTTT
TRBJ1-1 | TRBV5-4 | . | . | CASSLVRDGTEAFF | TGTGCCAGCAGCCTGGTCAGGGATGGGACTGAAGCTTTCTTT
TRBJ2-1 | TRBV13 | . | . | CASSPRPAGPRNEQFF | TGTGCCAGCAGCCCCAGGCCTGCGGGACCCAGGAATGAGCAGTTCTTC
TRBJ2-7 | TRBV6-6 | . | . | CASSPSEIGYEQYF | TGTGCCAGCAGCCCTTCTGAGATTGGCTACGAGCAGTACTTC
TRBJ2-1 | TRBV27 | TRBD2 | . | CASSLLSGRVIGDEQFF | TGTGCCAGCAGTTTACTGAGCGGGAGGGTGATAGGGGATGAGCAGTTCTTC
TRBJ2-7 | TRBV7-9 | TRBD2 | few | CASSSLAGGPYEQYF | TGTGCCAGCAGCTCCCTAGCGGGAGGCCCCTACGAGCAGTACTTC
TRBJ1-5 | TRBV12-5 | . | once | CASGLGGQPQHF | TGTGCTAGTGGTTTGGGGGGCCAGCCCCAGCATTTT
TRBJ2-5 | TRBV7-4 | TRBD2 | once | CASSGLAGVGETQYF | TGTGCCAGCAGCGGGCTAGCGGGAGTGGGGGAGACCCAGTACTTC
TRBJ2-7 | TRBV5-1 | TRBD2 | few | CASSPGLAILYEQYF | TGCGCCAGCAGCCCGGGACTAGCGATCCTCTACGAGCAGTACTTC
TRBJ2-7 | TRBV19 | . | . | CASSIGHESYEQYF | TGTGCCAGTAGTATAGGGCACGAAAGCTACGAGCAGTACTTC
TRBJ1-1 | TRBV27 | TRBD1 | . | CASSRTGGRTEAFF | TGTGCCAGCAGCCGAACAGGGGGCCGTACTGAAGCTTTCTTT
TRBJ2-7 | TRBV27 | TRBD2 | . | CASSLGSGRFSYEQYF | TGTGCCAGCAGTTTGGGTAGCGGGAGATTTTCCTACGAGCAGTACTTC
TRBJ2-7 | TRBV6-5 | . | . | CASSYYGSSSPYEQYF | TGTGCCAGCAGTTACTACGGGAGTTCCTCTCCCTACGAGCAGTACTTC
TRBJ2-5 | TRBV11-2 | TRBD2 | . | CASQTSGSYETQYF | TGTGCCAGCCAGACTAGCGGGAGTTATGAGACCCAGTACTTC
TRBJ2-7 | TRBV27 | . | once | CASSFSGETYEQYF | TGTGCCAGCAGTTTCTCGGGTGAAACCTACGAGCAGTACTTC
TRBJ2-1 | TRBV7-2 | TRBD2 | . | CASSLVPGTSVSYNEQFF | TGTGCCAGCAGCTTAGTCCCCGGGACTAGCGTCTCCTACAATGAGCAGTTCTTC
TRBJ2-7 | TRBV7-8 | . | . | CASSFSGISYEQYF | TGTGCCAGCAGCTTTTCGGGAATTTCCTACGAGCAGTACTTC
TRBJ1-2 | TRBV4-1 | TRBD1 | . | CASARETGGSYGYTF | TGCGCCAGCGCCAGAGAGACAGGGGGCTCCTATGGCTACACCTTC
TRBJ1-2 | TRBV7-9 | . | . | CASTTDPYGYTF | TGTGCCAGCACCACAGACCCTTATGGCTACACCTTC
TRBJ2-6 | TRBV29-1 | TRBD1 | . | CSVAGQGAGANVLTF | TGCAGCGTTGCCGGACAGGGAGCCGGGGCCAACGTCCTGACTTTC
TRBJ2-5 | TRBV7-6 | TRBD1 | . | CASSLDWGTAQETQYF | TGTGCCAGCAGCTTAGATTGGGGGACAGCCCAAGAGACCCAGTACTTC
TRBJ2-7 | TRBV6-5 | . | . | CASSYSTGDTSYEQYF | TGTGCCAGCAGTTACTCGACCGGGGACACCTCCTACGAGCAGTACTTC
TRBJ1-2 | TRBV29-1 | . | . | CSVAPVYGYTF | TGCAGCGTTGCCCCCGTTTATGGCTACACCTTC
TRBJ2-1 | TRBV28 | . | . | CASSTAFRGVGNEQFF | TGTGCCAGCAGCACTGCCTTCAGGGGGGTGGGAAATGAGCAGTTCTTC
TRBJ2-7 | TRBV2 | TRBD1 | . | CASSESGTDLYEQYF | TGTGCCAGCAGTGAATCCGGGACAGACCTTTACGAGCAGTACTTC
TRBJ1-5 | TRBV4-3 | . | . | CASSQELTSGRRRNQPQHF | TGCGCCAGCAGCCAAGAGTTAACTTCAGGGCGTCGGCGGAATCAGCCCCAGCATTTT
TRBJ2-5 | TRBV5-1 | TRBD2 | . | CASSPPGGETQYF | TGCGCCAGCAGCCCTCCCGGGGGGGAGACCCAGTACTTC
TRBJ1-1 | TRBV4-1 | . | . | CASSQVSSEFTEAFF | TGCGCCAGCAGCCAAGTCTCCTCTGAGTTCACTGAAGCTTTCTTT
TRBJ1-2 | TRBV6-1 | . | . | CASRDYYYGYTF | TGTGCCAGCAGGGACTATTACTATGGCTACACCTTC
TRBJ2-7 | TRBV6-5 | . | . | CASSYDSSYEQYF | TGTGCCAGCAGTTACGACAGTTCCTACGAGCAGTACTTC
TRBJ1-2 | TRBV6-5 | . | . | CASNSRGNTDGYTF | TGTGCCAGCAACTCTAGGGGCAACACGGATGGCTACACCTTC
TRBJ2-3 | TRBV27 | TRBD2 | . | CASRGLAGATDTQYF | TGTGCCAGCAGGGGACTAGCGGGAGCGACAGATACGCAGTATTTT
TRBJ1-1 | TRBV5-6 | . | . | CASSLYYRWGPHTEAFF | TGTGCCAGCAGCTTGTATTATAGGTGGGGGCCCCACACTGAAGCTTTCTTT
TRBJ1-1 | TRBV19 | . | once | CASTRALNTEAFF | TGTGCCAGTACCAGGGCGCTGAACACTGAAGCTTTCTTT
TRBJ1-4 | TRBV11-2 | . | . | CASSLKPGQYSTNEKLFF | TGTGCCAGCAGCCTCAAACCTGGACAGTATTCAACTAATGAAAAACTGTTTTTT
TRBJ1-1 | TRBV27 | . | . | CASSVLGPQNTEAFF | TGTGCCAGCAGTGTCTTGGGGCCACAGAACACTGAAGCTTTCTTT